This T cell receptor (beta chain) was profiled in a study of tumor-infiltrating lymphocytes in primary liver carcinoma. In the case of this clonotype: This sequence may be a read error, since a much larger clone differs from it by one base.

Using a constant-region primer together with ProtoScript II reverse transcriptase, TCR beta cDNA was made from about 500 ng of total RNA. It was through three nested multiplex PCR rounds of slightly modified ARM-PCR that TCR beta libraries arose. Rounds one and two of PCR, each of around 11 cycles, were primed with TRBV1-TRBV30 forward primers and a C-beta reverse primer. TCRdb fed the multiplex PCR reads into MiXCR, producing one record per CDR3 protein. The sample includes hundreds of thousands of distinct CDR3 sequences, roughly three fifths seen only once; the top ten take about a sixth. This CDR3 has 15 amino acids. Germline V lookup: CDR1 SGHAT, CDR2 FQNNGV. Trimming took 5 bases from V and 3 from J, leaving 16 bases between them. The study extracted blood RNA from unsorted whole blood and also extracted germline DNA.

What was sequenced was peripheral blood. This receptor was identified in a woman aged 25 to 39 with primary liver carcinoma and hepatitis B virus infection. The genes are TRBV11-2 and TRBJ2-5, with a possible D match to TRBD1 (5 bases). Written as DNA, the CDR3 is TGTGCCAGCAGCCCCCTGGACATGGTCAAAGAGACCCAGTACTTC. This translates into CASSPLDMVKETQYF. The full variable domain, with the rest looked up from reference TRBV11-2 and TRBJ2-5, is EAGVAQSPRYKIIEKRQSVAFWCNPISGHATLYWYQQILGQGPKLLIQFQNNGVVDDSQLPKDRFSAERLKGVDSTLKIQPAKLEDSAVYLCASSPLDMVKETQYFGPGTRLLVL.